This T cell receptor (beta chain) appears in the sequencing data of a study of T cells after yellow fever vaccination. Study-wide findings and caveats: Clonotypes found in both CD4 and CD8 compartments made up a small share.

This clonotype showed up many times. Its antigen is as yet unknown. This CDR3 is built from 13 residues. Germline V gives CDR1 SGHRS, CDR2 YFSETQ. J gave up 9 bases and V 6 bases, and 7 bases lay outside the gene matches. As TCR cDNA was made by 5'RACE template switching, a universal primer site and UMIs were added. One entry per CDR3 protein, called by TCRdb with MiXCR from the 5' RACE reads. The data contain some 350,000 distinct CDR3 sequences, roughly 3.9% of them singletons. The gene calls are TRBV5-1 and TRBJ1-5; TRBD1 aligns across 9 bases. The sequences come from PBMCs, collected 5 days after the yellow fever booster vaccination. This TCR was sampled from a man aged 18 to 29 who received the YFV17D yellow fever vaccine. The chain's CDR3 is CASIRDRDRPQHF. CDR3 coding DNA: TGCGCCAGCATCCGGGACAGGGACCGGCCCCAGCATTTT.